This T cell receptor beta chain came from a study of shared T cell receptors in the human thymus. The CDR3 is 15 amino acids. Germline CDR1 MNHNS, CDR2 SASEGT. Trimming removed 6 bases from V and 0 bases from J, with 9 bases in between. Here immunoSEQ multiplex PCR was the method, and the copy in TCRdb shows in-frame clones only, minus some. The sample consists of 450,000 to 650,000 clones, 70% to 80% of them appearing once. The same specimen was also included in a second study, on human thymus T cells. Per that paper: Resected material from corrective heart surgery provided the thymus tissue analysed. Repertoires from thymus and blood appeared to show biased V and J gene usage. Related studies found that unrelated individuals share highly overlapping thymic repertoires.

This receptor was taken from a boy under two years old with a congenital heart defect. The chain carries TRBV6-1 and TRBJ1-6; possibly TRBD1 for D (6 bases). Sequenced: thymocytes. This CDR3 reads CASSQQGSYNSPLHF. For the CDR3, the DNA is TGTGCCAGCAGCCAACAGGGCTCCTATAATTCACCCCTCCACTTT.